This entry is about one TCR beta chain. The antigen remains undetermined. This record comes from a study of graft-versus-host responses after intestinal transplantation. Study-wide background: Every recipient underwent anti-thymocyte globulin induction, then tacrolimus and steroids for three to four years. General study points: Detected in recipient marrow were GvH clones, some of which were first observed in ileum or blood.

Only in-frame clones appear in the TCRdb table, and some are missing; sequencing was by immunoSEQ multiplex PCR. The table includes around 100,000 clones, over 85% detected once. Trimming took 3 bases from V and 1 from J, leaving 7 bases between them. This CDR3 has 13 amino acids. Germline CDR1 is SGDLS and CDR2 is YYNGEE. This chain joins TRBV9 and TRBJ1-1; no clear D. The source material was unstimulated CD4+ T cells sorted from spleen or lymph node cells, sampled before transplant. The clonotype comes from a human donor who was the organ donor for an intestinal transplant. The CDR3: CASSASSNTEAFF. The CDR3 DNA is TGTGCCAGCAGCGCGTCTTCGAACACTGAAGCTTTCTTT. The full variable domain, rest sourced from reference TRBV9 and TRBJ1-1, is DSGVTQTPKHLITATGQRVTLRCSPRSGDLSVYWYQQSLDQGLQFLIQYYNGEERAKGNILERFSAQQFPDLHSELNLSSLELGDSALYFCASSASSNTEAFFGQGTRLTVV.